One and the same sample provided the 29 T cell receptor beta chains below, sequenced in a study of PD-1 blockade in classical Hodgkin lymphoma. Only in-frame clones appear in the TCRdb table, and some are missing; sequencing was by immunoSEQ multiplex PCR. The sample shows some 64,000 clones, about 87% of them seen only once. Every one of the patients relapsed after autologous stem cell transplantation (brentuximab vedotin exposure was variable). This sample comprised peripheral blood mononuclear cells (PBMCs), obtained at baseline. The origin of the receptors is a human donor with classical Hodgkin lymphoma.

This chain connects TRBV15 to TRBJ2-7; D remains unclear. V lost 5 bases to trimming and J lost 2 bases, with 19 bases between them. Germline V gives CDR1 LNHNV, CDR2 YYDKDF (reference sequence). The CDR3 has 16 amino acids. The CDR3 DNA is TGTGCCACCAGCGAGCCCCTAGGGCGCTTGGCCTACGAGCAGTACTTC. Translated: CATSEPLGRLAYEQYF. Based on the CDR3 plus reference TRBV15 and TRBJ2-7, the full variable domain is DAMVIQNPRYQVTQFGKPVTLSCSQTLNHNVMYWYQQKSSQAPKLLFHYYDKDFNNEADTPDNFQSRRPNTSFCFLDIRSPGLGDTAMYLCATSEPLGRLAYEQYFGPGTRLTVT.

The chain couples TRBV9 to TRBJ1-6; D remains unclear. Trimming stripped 0 bases from V and 0 bases from J, with 10 bases between. The germline CDR1 and CDR2 sequences are SGDLS and YYNGEE. This CDR3 region has 17 residues. CDR3 residues: CASSVDAASSYNSPLHF. CDR3 in DNA: TGTGCCAGCAGCGTAGACGCGGCAAGCTCCTATAATTCACCCCTCCACTTT.

The chain carries TRBV6-5 and TRBJ2-7; a weak D match, TRBD1 (5 bases). Germline V lookup: CDR1 MNHEY, CDR2 SVGAGI. The CDR3 totals 13 residues. With 1 base removed from V and 3 bases from J, the gap between germline ends came to 7 bases. For the CDR3, the DNA is TGTGCCAGCAGTTACTGGACAAACTACGAGCAGTACTTC. It specifies CASSYWTNYEQYF.

The chain couples TRBV7-9 to TRBJ2-5, with D possibly called TRBD1 or TRBD2 (5 bases each). The V end was cut by 3 bases, the J end by 5 bases, with 13 bases between. Germline CDR1 SEHNR, CDR2 FQNEAQ (reference sequence). The length of the CDR3 is 14 residues. DNA for the CDR3: TGTGCCAGCAGCTTCGGTGGGACGTCGGAGACCCAGTACTTC. Amino acids: CASSFGGTSETQYF. The full variable domain, completed using reference TRBV7-9 and TRBJ2-5, is DTGVSQNPRHKITKRGQNVTFRCDPISEHNRLYWYRQTLGQGPEFLTYFQNEAQLEKSRLLSDRFSAERPKGSFSTLEIQRTEQGDSAMYLCASSFGGTSETQYFGPGTRLLVL.

V and J are TRBV6-5 and TRBJ1-4; no clear D. There are 11 residues in the CDR3. Trimming left V 6 bases short and J 5 bases short, with 4 bases between. The V gene's germline CDR1 is MNHEY and CDR2 SVGAGI. The CDR3, as DNA: TGTGCCAGCAGCCAGAATGAAAAACTGTTTTTT. Encoded protein: CASSQNEKLFF.

The chain combines TRBV28 with TRBJ2-7, with 8 bases lining up with TRBD1. V was pared by 6 bases and J by 4 bases, with 5 bases of the junction left unmatched. CDR1 is MDHEN and CDR2 is SYDVKM in the germline V gene. CDR3 size: 13 residues. CDR3: CASRSGGSYEQYF. In DNA, the CDR3 is TGTGCCAGCAGGTCAGGGGGCTCATACGAGCAGTACTTC. The full variable domain, in which reference TRBV28 and TRBJ2-7 provide the parts outside the CDR3, is DVKVTQSSRYLVKRTGEKVFLECVQDMDHENMFWYRQDPGLGLRLIYFSYDVKMKEKGDIPEGYSVSREKKERFSLILESASTNQTSMYLCASRSGGSYEQYFGPGTRLTVT.

V and J are TRBV7-9 and TRBJ2-7; 9 bases fit TRBD2. V was pared by 5 bases and J by 6 bases, with 2 bases of the junction left unmatched. The CDR3 consists of 12 residues. The V gene's germline CDR1 is SEHNR and CDR2 FQNEAQ (reference sequence). CDR3 sequence: CASSGGGAEQYF. CDR3 bases: TGTGCCAGCAGCGGCGGGGGGGCCGAGCAGTACTTC.

The chain joins TRBV28 to TRBJ1-6; the D gene is possibly TRBD1 (6 bases). Trimming stripped 8 bases from V and 0 bases from J, with 11 bases between. Germline assignment: CDR1 MDHEN and CDR2 SYDVKM. The CDR3 extends over 15 amino acids. CDR3 sequence (DNA): TGTGCCAGCCATACAGGGAGCTCCTATAATTCACCCCTCCACTTT. It is translated as CASHTGSSYNSPLHF.

This chain uses TRBV7-9 with TRBJ1-1, with 8 bases fitting TRBD1. J gave up 4 bases and V 5 bases, and 9 bases lay outside the gene matches. The CDR3 has 15 amino acids. Looked up from germline, CDR1 is SEHNR and CDR2 is FQNEAQ (reference sequence). CDR3 region: CASSPSDRVGTEAFF. CDR3 bases: TGTGCCAGCAGCCCGTCGGACAGGGTAGGCACTGAAGCTTTCTTT.

This rearrangement joins TRBV9 to TRBJ2-5; D might be TRBD1 or TRBD2, each matching 5 bases. Germline CDR1 is SGDLS and CDR2 is YYNGEE. V lost 3 bases, J lost 5 bases, and 20 bases lay in between. The CDR3 runs to 16 residues. CDR3 nucleotides: TGTGCCAGCAGCGCCTATTATTCAGGGTGGGGGGAGACCCAGTACTTC. Amino acid sequence: CASSAYYSGWGETQYF.

The V call is TRBV7-9, the J call TRBJ2-2; a weak D match, TRBD1 (5 bases). This CDR3 is built from 16 residues. Germline CDR1 reads SEHNR; CDR2 reads FQNEAQ (reference sequence). The ends were cut back, 2 bases at V and 2 bases at J, with 12 bases in the middle. CDR3 in amino acids: CASSLPTGPNTGELFF. The CDR3 nucleotides read TGTGCCAGCAGCTTACCCACAGGTCCAAACACCGGGGAGCTGTTTTTT.

This clone has only a few counts. The identical CDR3 is also encoded by other nucleotide sequences in the sample. The J gene is TRBJ1-4, the V gene TRBV6-6; no definite D call. The V gene's germline CDR1 is MNHNY and CDR2 SVGAGI (reference sequence). V was pared by 0 bases and J by 8 bases, with 16 bases between. The CDR3 is 16 residues long. CDR3 sequence: CASSYSSGSLDEKLFF. CDR3 nucleotide sequence: TGTGCCAGCAGTTACTCTTCCGGGAGTCTAGACGAAAAACTGTTTTTT.

The V call is TRBV7-7, the J call TRBJ2-2; 7 bases map to TRBD1. The V gene's germline CDR1 is SSHAT and CDR2 FNYEAQ (reference sequence). V dropped 3 bases and J dropped 6; count of bases not matched to a gene: 4. The CDR3 spans 14 residues. CDR3 sequence reads: CASSFNRGSGELFF. The CDR3 DNA reads TGTGCCAGCAGCTTCAACAGGGGTTCCGGGGAGCTGTTTTTT.

The genes are TRBV27 and TRBJ2-3; 8 positions match TRBD1. The CDR3 length is 13 residues. The V segment lost 6 bases and the J segment 2 bases; nucleotides outside the gene matches: 1. Germline CDR1 MNHEY, CDR2 SMNVEV (reference sequence). CDR3 region: CASRDRVTDTQYF. The CDR3 DNA sequence: TGTGCCAGCAGGGACAGGGTCACAGATACGCAGTATTTT.

As for this clone: This sample also contains other DNA sequences that code for the same CDR3. This chain links TRBV7-6 with TRBJ2-2; D is perhaps TRBD2 (6 bases). CDR1 is SGHVS and CDR2 is FNYEAQ in the germline V gene. V was cut by 1 base and J by 0 bases, with 9 bases left in between. This CDR3 is built from 16 residues. The DNA of the CDR3 is TGTGCCAGCAGCTTAGTCTCGGGGGCGAACACCGGGGAGCTGTTTTTT. Protein: CASSLVSGANTGELFF.

V gene TRBV29-1 combines with J gene TRBJ1-1, with TRBD1 matching 8 bases. Per germline, CDR1 SQVTM and CDR2 ANQGSEA. CDR3 length: 14 amino acids. Trimming cost V 7 bases and J 0 bases; bases outside gene matches: 7. CDR3 residues: CSARRGQVNTEAFF. DNA of the CDR3: TGCAGCGCGAGGAGGGGACAGGTGAACACTGAAGCTTTCTTT.

The table lists this clone with a count of one. The chain links TRBV5-6 to TRBJ2-4; possible D gene TRBD2, 5 bases. The CDR3 is made up of 15 amino acids. The germline CDR1 and CDR2 sequences are SGHDT and YYEEEE. Trimming stripped 4 bases from V and 0 bases from J, with 11 bases between. The CDR3 protein is CASSVDGLAKNIQYF. DNA for the CDR3: TGTGCCAGCAGCGTGGACGGACTAGCCAAAAACATTCAGTACTTC.

CDR3 loop: CASSHRGWYNEQFF. The CDR3, as DNA: TGTGCCAGCAGCCACAGGGGTTGGTACAATGAGCAGTTCTTC. The chain employs TRBV9 and TRBJ2-1; 7 nucleotides line up with TRBD1. In germline, CDR1 is SGDLS, CDR2 YYNGEE. V was pared by 4 bases and J by 4 bases, with 5 bases of the junction left unmatched. CDR3 size: 14 residues.

This clone occurred a few times. The J gene is TRBJ2-5, the V gene TRBV7-3; 10 nucleotides agree with TRBD2. The CDR3 is 18 amino acids. CDR1 and CDR2 from the germline V gene are SGHTA and FQGTGA. V gave up 2 bases and J gave up 1 base; unmatched junction bases: 10. The CDR3 sequence: CASSLLPGVAGGQETQYF. In nucleotides, the CDR3 is TGTGCCAGCAGCTTACTCCCAGGGGTAGCGGGGGGCCAAGAGACCCAGTACTTC.

This chain links TRBV2 with TRBJ2-1; D uncertain. CDR1 is SNHLY, CDR2 FYNNEI, per germline. The V gene lost 7 bases and the J gene lost 6 bases, with 13 bases spanning the gap. The CDR3 contains 13 residues. CDR3 nucleotides: TGTGCCAGCAAGCGAAGTCTACTCAATGAGCAGTTCTTC. Residues: CASKRSLLNEQFF.

V and J are TRBV7-9 and TRBJ2-4; D unresolved. The CDR3 spans 14 residues. Germline lookup yields CDR1 SEHNR and CDR2 FQNEAQ (reference sequence). The V end was cut by 0 bases, the J end by 6 bases, with 9 bases between. The CDR3 is CASSLAGGLNIQYF. CDR3 in DNA: TGTGCCAGCAGCTTAGCAGGCGGATTAAACATTCAGTACTTC.

The chain joins TRBV7-9 to TRBJ1-1; TRBD1 is a possible D gene (5 bases). The CDR3 loop spans 14 amino acids. Germline assignment: CDR1 SEHNR and CDR2 FQNEAQ (reference sequence). Trimming stripped 3 bases from V and 0 bases from J, with 8 bases between. In DNA form, the CDR3 reads TGTGCCAGCAGCTTTTGGGACCTGAACACTGAAGCTTTCTTT. Protein: CASSFWDLNTEAFF.

This chain connects TRBV28 to TRBJ1-1, with 7 bases matching TRBD1. Germline CDR1 is MDHEN and CDR2 is SYDVKM. The CDR3 sequence is 16 residues long. The V segment lost 5 bases and the J segment 0 bases; nucleotides outside the gene matches: 9. The CDR3: CASSIGTDYMNTEAFF. CDR3 in DNA: TGTGCCAGCAGTATCGGGACAGACTATATGAACACTGAAGCTTTCTTT.

This chain uses TRBV19 with TRBJ2-4; a weak D match, TRBD2 (5 bases). Germline V lookup: CDR1 LNHDA, CDR2 SQIVND (reference sequence). The CDR3 extends over 14 amino acids. Trimming left V 3 bases short and J 2 bases short, with 8 bases between. CDR3 residues: CASSISGTKNIQYF. The CDR3 DNA reads as TGTGCCAGTAGTATCAGCGGAACCAAAAACATTCAGTACTTC. Combining the CDR3 with reference TRBV19 and TRBJ2-4 gives the whole variable domain DGGITQSPKYLFRKEGQNVTLSCEQNLNHDAMYWYRQDPGQGLRLIYYSQIVNDFQKGDIAEGYSVSREKKESFPLTVTSAQKNPTAFYLCASSISGTKNIQYFGAGTRLSVL.

The genes are TRBV4-3 and TRBJ2-2; D remains unclear. The germline V and J ends were trimmed by 0 bases and 5 bases, with 7 bases remaining between them. The CDR3 contains 14 residues. Germline assignment: CDR1 LGHNA and CDR2 YSLEER. CDR3 sequence (DNA): TGCGCCAGCAGCCAAGATTGGGGTACCGGGGAGCTGTTTTTT. Its protein is CASSQDWGTGELFF.

The chain is built from TRBV9 and TRBJ2-3, with TRBD2 matching 13 bases. Germline CDR1 is SGDLS and CDR2 is YYNGEE. This CDR3 is built from 17 residues. Unmatched junction bases numbered 6, after V lost 4 bases and J lost 1 base. CDR3 sequence (DNA): TGTGCCAGCAGCCACTTTGGACTAGCGGGGGGCACAGATACGCAGTATTTT. As protein: CASSHFGLAGGTDTQYF.

The chain combines TRBV27 with TRBJ2-7; D may be TRBD1 (5 bases). V shed 0 bases and J shed 3 bases, with 6 bases lying between them. The germline V gene encodes CDR1 MNHEY and CDR2 SMNVEV (reference sequence). This CDR3 spans 13 amino acids. CDR3 loop: CASSLSDSYEQYF. The CDR3 DNA follows: TGTGCCAGCAGTTTATCAGACAGCTACGAGCAGTACTTC.

The chain's CDR3 is CASSQYRGFSNEQFF. CDR3 sequence (DNA): TGTGCCAGCAGCCAATACAGGGGGTTTAGTAATGAGCAGTTCTTC. This chain connects TRBV14 to TRBJ2-1, with 8 positions matching TRBD1. Per the germline V gene, CDR1 is SGHDN and CDR2 is FVKESK. This CDR3 region has 15 residues. Trimming cost V 2 bases and J 7 bases; bases outside gene matches: 7.

The CDR3, as DNA: TGTGCCAGCAGTACCTCCTCCGACAGGGTGGCTTCACCCCTCCACTTT. This gives the protein CASSTSSDRVASPLHF. J is TRBJ1-6 and V is TRBV28; 7 positions agree with TRBD1. J was trimmed by 9 bases and V by 5 bases; bases with no gene match: 13. Germline loops: CDR1 MDHEN, CDR2 SYDVKM. This CDR3 has 16 residues.